This is a list of T cell receptor beta chains from one sample in a study of cytomegalovirus exposure and HLA in healthy donors. Clones were read by immunoSEQ multiplex PCR, and TCRdb kept only the in-frame ones, dropping some. The data hold 250,000 to 350,000 clones, with 85% to 90% observed a single time. The sample was PBMCs. These receptors were obtained from a woman under 30 in good health and CMV-seronegative. Both conserved end residues are part of each CDR3. A D gene is named only where the DNA matches it firmly. Size is omitted from some rows. Given values are once, few, many or a class for expanded clones.

>TRBV10-3|once|TRBD2|TRBJ2-2
CAIAGVSTGELFF
TGTGCCATAGCGGGAGTCAGCACCGGGGAGCTGTTTTTT
>TRBV18|-|-|TRBJ1-5
CASSPPGGEQPQHF
TGTGCCAGCTCACCACCCGGAGGGGAACAGCCCCAGCATTTT
>TRBV6-5|-|-|TRBJ1-2
CASSYYGRRYGYTF
TGTGCCAGCAGTTACTATGGCAGGCGCTATGGCTACACCTTC
>TRBV2|-|TRBD2|TRBJ2-7
CASSEGLAVTYEQYF
TGTGCCAGCAGTGAGGGACTAGCGGTAACCTACGAGCAGTACTTC
>TRBV29-1|-|-|TRBJ2-2
CSVPKTGQGSNTGELFF
TGCAGCGTCCCCAAGACAGGCCAAGGCTCGAACACCGGGGAGCTGTTTTTT
>TRBV28|-|TRBD2|TRBJ2-3
CASSFAGVTDTQYF
TGTGCCAGCAGTTTCGCGGGGGTCACAGATACGCAGTATTTT
>TRBV2|-|TRBD2|TRBJ2-1
CASSAVAGAGYNEQFF
TGTGCCAGCAGCGCAGTAGCGGGAGCCGGCTACAATGAGCAGTTCTTC
>TRBV20-1|-|-|TRBJ2-7
CSARSTGEQYF
TGCAGTGCTAGGTCTACGGGGGAGCAGTACTTC
>TRBV4-1|-|-|TRBJ1-4
CASSQVYLATNEKLFF
TGCGCCAGCAGCCAAGTCTACCTCGCAACTAATGAAAAACTGTTTTTT
>TRBV29-1|once|TRBD2|TRBJ2-5
CSANEGLAETQYF
TGCAGCGCTAACGAAGGACTAGCAGAGACCCAGTACTTC